Described below is a single TCR beta chain sequence and its context. Profiling relied on immunoSEQ multiplex PCR, and the TCRdb table lists in-frame clones only, not all of them. This sample has 150,000 to 200,000 clones, with under 80% found just once. The entry originates in a study of blood T cell repertoires in COVID-19. The V gene lost 0 bases and the J gene lost 3 bases, with 9 bases spanning the gap. CDR1 and CDR2 (germline): GTSNPN, SVGIG (reference sequence). CDR3 length: 14 amino acids. The sequence derives from a woman aged 50 to 60 with acute COVID-19. The gene calls are TRBV30 and TRBJ1-5; D remains ambiguous. Material: PBMCs or T cells enriched from blood (not recorded which). The CDR3: CAWSVPGYNQPQHF. The CDR3 DNA reads as TGTGCCTGGAGTGTACCGGGTTACAATCAGCCCCAGCATTTT.